The present TCR beta chain was sequenced within a study of naive and memory T cell subsets. General study results and limits: No ground truth validated the naive and memory repertoire findings.

An equimolar mix of two oligonucleotides served as the beta constant-region primer for TRBC1 and TRBC2. Four rounds of PCR amplified the ligated cDNA using nested alpha and beta constant-region primers plus SP2. An oligonucleotide with the SP2 primer and a 12-nucleotide UMI was ligated to the cDNA 3' end. A single record per CDR3 protein comes from TCRdb applying MiXCR to the UMI-ligation and nested PCR reads. The sample consists of some 31,000 distinct CDR3 sequences, around 20% of them appearing once. Comment on this clonotype: The target antigen is unknown.

This CDR3 is built from 15 residues. CDR1 and CDR2 from the germline V gene are LGHNT and FRNRAP. With V trimmed by 2 bases and J by 6 bases, 9 bases remained unmatched. Cells stained for CD3, CD4, CD8, CD45RA, CD27 and viability were sorted into four CD45RA/CD27 subsets. The source of this sequence is a human donor in good health. The sequencing sample was made of effector memory CD4+ T cells from blood. The subset: effector memory, CD45RA- CD27-. The chain uses TRBV12-5 and TRBJ1-2, with TRBD1 matching 7 bases. The CDR3 sequence: CASGLSGGRINGYTF. CDR3 coding DNA: TGTGCTAGTGGTTTGTCAGGGGGACGAATCAATGGCTACACCTTC.